The rows below give T cell receptor beta chains drawn from one sample of a study of blood T cell repertoires in COVID-19. Assay used: immunoSEQ multiplex PCR; TCRdb lists only in-frame clones, some missing. The table includes roughly 220,000 clones, around 84% detected once. The sequencing sample was made of peripheral blood. The source of these receptors is a young man with active or convalescent COVID-19. Both conserved end residues are part of each CDR3. D genes are given only for firm matches. The size of a clone is reported for some rows only, either as once, few or many, or as a class for expanded clones.

len	d_gene	j_gene	abundance	v_gene	CDR3aa	CDR3nt
13	TRBD1	TRBJ1-3	NA	TRBV13	CASSMRDSNTIYF	TGTGCCAGCAGCATGCGGGACAGCAACACCATATATTTT
15	TRBD2	TRBJ2-1	NA	TRBV24-1	CATQQSGGAYNEQFF	TGTGCCACACAACAGAGCGGGGGGGCCTACAATGAGCAGTTCTTC
15	NA	TRBJ2-3	NA	TRBV6-6	CASTPSEVKADTQYF	TGTGCCAGCACTCCTTCGGAGGTTAAGGCAGATACGCAGTATTTT
15	TRBD2	TRBJ2-1	NA	TRBV10-3	CAISNSGGATDEQFF	TGTGCCATCAGTAATAGCGGGGGGGCAACCGATGAGCAGTTCTTC
12	NA	TRBJ1-5	many	TRBV6-5	CPRAGSDQPQHF	TGCCCCAGGGCAGGTTCCGATCAGCCCCAGCATTTT
14	NA	TRBJ1-4	NA	TRBV5-1	CASSHSTTNEKLFF	TGCGCCAGCAGCCACAGTACAACTAATGAAAAACTGTTTTTT
20	TRBD2	TRBJ2-1	once	TRBV3-1/TRBV3-2	CASSQRRRVTLAYLVNEQFF	TGTGCCAGCAGCCAAAGAAGAAGGGTTACACTAGCGTACCTCGTCAATGAGCAGTTCTTC
12	NA	TRBJ2-7	NA	TRBV29-1	CSVRKGGNEQYF	TGCAGCGTCAGGAAAGGAGGCAACGAGCAGTACTTC
15	NA	TRBJ2-5	NA	TRBV9	CASSVDWRGQETQYF	TGTGCCAGCAGCGTAGATTGGCGGGGACAAGAGACCCAGTACTTC
15	TRBD2	TRBJ2-3	NA	TRBV7-9	CASSRTSGSTDTQYF	TGTGCCAGCAGCAGGACTAGCGGGAGCACAGATACGCAGTATTTT
16	NA	TRBJ2-1	NA	TRBV12-5	CASGLVGEVTHNEQFF	TGTGCTAGTGGTTTGGTGGGGGAGGTAACGCACAATGAGCAGTTCTTC
15	TRBD1	TRBJ2-7	NA	TRBV4-3	CASSQDGTGFYEQYF	TGCGCCAGCAGCCAAGACGGGACAGGCTTCTACGAGCAGTACTTC
14	NA	TRBJ1-1	NA	TRBV6-5	CASSYSSLNTEAFF	TGTGCCAGCAGTTACTCTTCCTTGAACACTGAAGCTTTCTTT
13	NA	TRBJ2-7	NA	TRBV12-3/TRBV12-4	CASSFDPGREQYF	TGTGCCAGCAGTTTTGACCCAGGGAGGGAGCAGTACTTC
16	NA	TRBJ2-7	NA	TRBV30	CAWSPQGKTQPYEQYF	TGTGCCTGGAGTCCTCAGGGGAAGACCCAACCCTACGAGCAGTACTTC
15	TRBD1	TRBJ2-7	NA	TRBV27	CASSPLGQGGDEQYF	TGTGCCAGCAGTCCTTTGGGACAGGGGGGGGACGAGCAGTACTTC
12	NA	TRBJ1-1	NA	TRBV6-6	CASLPGGVGAFF	TGTGCCAGCCTCCCCGGGGGGGTCGGGGCTTTCTTT
11	NA	TRBJ2-1	NA	TRBV10-1	CATRGYNEQFF	TGCGCCACCCGGGGTTACAATGAGCAGTTCTTC
15	TRBD1	TRBJ2-7	NA	TRBV18	CASSPPGQGAYEQYF	TGTGCCAGCTCACCTCCGGGACAGGGCGCCTACGAGCAGTACTTC
13	TRBD1	TRBJ2-1	NA	TRBV27	CASSLGTGNEQFF	TGTGCCAGCAGTTTAGGGACAGGGAATGAGCAGTTCTTC
16	NA	TRBJ2-1	NA	TRBV3-1/TRBV3-2	CASRPRGQWKDNEQFF	TGTGCCAGCAGGCCACGCGGACAGTGGAAGGACAATGAGCAGTTCTTC
15	NA	TRBJ2-2	NA	TRBV28	CASRRRDRLTGELFF	TGTGCCAGCAGGCGACGTGACAGGCTCACCGGGGAGCTGTTTTTT
16	NA	TRBJ2-2	NA	TRBV5-4	CASSGSQGSNTGELFF	TGTGCCAGCAGCGGATCTCAGGGCTCGAACACCGGGGAGCTGTTTTTT
14	TRBD1	TRBJ1-4	NA	TRBV6-5	CASSRQGRNEKLFF	TGTGCCAGCAGTCGACAGGGCAGGAATGAAAAACTGTTTTTT
12	NA	TRBJ2-4	NA	TRBV27	CASRTGQNIQYF	TGTGCCAGCAGGACAGGACAAAACATTCAGTACTTC
15	TRBD1	TRBJ1-2	NA	TRBV5-1	CASGRFEDRGDGYTF	TGCGCCAGCGGCCGATTCGAGGACAGGGGGGATGGCTACACCTTC
15	NA	TRBJ2-7	few	TRBV6-5	CASSYSAGRIYEQYF	TGTGCCAGCAGTTACTCGGCAGGGCGGATCTACGAGCAGTACTTC
12	NA	TRBJ2-7	NA	TRBV29-1	CSVEEQGYEQYF	TGCAGCGTGGAAGAACAGGGATACGAGCAGTACTTC
13	NA	TRBJ1-1	NA	TRBV19	CASSIGEGTEAFF	TGTGCCAGTAGTATTGGAGAGGGCACTGAAGCTTTCTTT
15	TRBD1	TRBJ2-1	NA	TRBV5-1	CASSSGTGAYNEQFF	TGCGCCAGCAGTTCCGGGACAGGGGCCTACAATGAGCAGTTCTTC
16	TRBD2	TRBJ2-4	NA	TRBV7-2	CASSLAETSAKNIQYF	TGTGCCAGCAGCTTAGCAGAGACTAGCGCCAAAAACATTCAGTACTTC
17	TRBD2	TRBJ2-5	NA	TRBV6-2/TRBV6-3	CASSGALRGALQETQYF	TGTGCCAGCAGTGGGGCGTTGCGGGGGGCCCTCCAAGAGACCCAGTACTTC
14	TRBD2	TRBJ2-4	NA	TRBV28	CASSSTTGTSKQYF	TGTGCCAGCAGTTCTACAACCGGGACTAGCAAGCAGTACTTC
17	TRBD1	TRBJ1-2	NA	TRBV9	CASSTPRGQGANYGYTF	TGTGCCAGCAGCACCCCCAGGGGACAGGGAGCTAACTATGGCTACACCTTC
15	TRBD1	TRBJ1-1	NA	TRBV4-3	CASSQDAPTGTEAFF	TGCGCCAGCAGCCAAGATGCCCCGACAGGGACTGAAGCTTTCTTT
14	TRBD1	TRBJ2-1	NA	TRBV6-5	CATRDRGSYNEQFF	TGTGCCACAAGGGACAGGGGGTCCTACAATGAGCAGTTCTTC
14	NA	TRBJ2-7	NA	TRBV10-3	CAISDGAGPYEQYF	TGTGCCATCAGTGACGGTGCGGGGCCTTACGAGCAGTACTTC
15	NA	TRBJ1-1	NA	TRBV7-8	CASSRRWEGSTEAFF	TGTGCCAGCAGCAGACGGTGGGAGGGAAGCACTGAAGCTTTCTTT
18	TRBD1	TRBJ1-6	few	TRBV5-1	CASSLGRNRGSYNSPLHF	TGCGCCAGCAGCTTGGGACGCAACAGGGGCTCCTATAATTCACCCCTCCACTTT
16	NA	TRBJ1-6	NA	TRBV5-1	CASSPRGGENNSPLHF	TGCGCCAGCAGCCCTAGGGGAGGTGAAAATAATTCACCCCTCCACTTT
14	NA	TRBJ1-5	once	TRBV30	CAWSEVGARQPQHF	TGTGCCTGGAGTGAAGTGGGGGCGAGGCAGCCCCAGCATTTT
15	NA	TRBJ2-3	once	TRBV9	CASSVEQGVLDTQYF	TGTGCCAGCAGCGTAGAACAGGGAGTACTAGATACGCAGTATTTT
15	NA	TRBJ1-3	few	TRBV6-5	CASAGRVSSGNTIYF	TGTGCCAGCGCTGGCAGGGTTTCCTCTGGAAACACCATATATTTT
15	NA	TRBJ2-1	NA	TRBV5-1	CASSFGTSDYNEQFF	TGCGCCAGCAGCTTCGGTACTTCTGACTACAATGAGCAGTTCTTC
15	NA	TRBJ2-1	NA	TRBV28	CASSLSDRSTNEQFF	TGTGCCAGCAGTTTGAGTGACAGAAGCACCAATGAGCAGTTCTTC
13	TRBD1	TRBJ1-4	NA	TRBV30	CALTDRVGEKLFF	TGTGCCTTGACCGACAGGGTTGGTGAAAAACTGTTTTTT
17	TRBD1	TRBJ1-6	once	TRBV28	CASKGQDPSSYNSPLHF	TGTGCCAGCAAAGGACAGGACCCTAGCTCCTATAATTCACCCCTCCACTTT
13	NA	TRBJ2-7	few	TRBV7-2	CASSLGLPREQYF	TGTGCCAGCAGCCTCGGACTACCACGGGAGCAGTACTTC
13	NA	TRBJ2-7	NA	TRBV5-4	CASSTMGLREQYF	TGTGCCAGCTCCACCATGGGGCTCCGCGAGCAGTACTTC